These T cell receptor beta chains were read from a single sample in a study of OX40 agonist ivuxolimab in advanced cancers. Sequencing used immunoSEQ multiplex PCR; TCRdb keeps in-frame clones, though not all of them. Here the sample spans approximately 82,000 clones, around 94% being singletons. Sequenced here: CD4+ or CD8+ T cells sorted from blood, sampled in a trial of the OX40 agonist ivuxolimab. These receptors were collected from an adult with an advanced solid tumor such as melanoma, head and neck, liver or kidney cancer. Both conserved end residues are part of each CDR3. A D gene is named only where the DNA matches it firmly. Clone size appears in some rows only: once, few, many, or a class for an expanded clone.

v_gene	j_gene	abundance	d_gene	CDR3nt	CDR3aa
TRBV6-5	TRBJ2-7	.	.	TGTGCCAGCAGTTACTCCCACTACGAGCAGTACTTC	CASSYSHYEQYF
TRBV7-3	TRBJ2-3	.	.	TGTGCCAGCAGCTCTGGGACGGCAATCTCTGTCCCAGATACGCAGTATTTT	CASSSGTAISVPDTQYF
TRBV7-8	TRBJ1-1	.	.	TGTGCCAGCAGCTTAGAGAGGTGGGTCTCCACTCCAATGAACACTGAAGCTTTCTTT	CASSLERWVSTPMNTEAFF
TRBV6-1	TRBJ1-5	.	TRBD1	TGTGCCAGCAGTGGTCTTTGGACAGGGAAGGGTCAGCCCCAGCATTTT	CASSGLWTGKGQPQHF
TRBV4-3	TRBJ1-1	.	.	TGCGCCAGCAGCCCAGGGGTCGGTGTCACTGAAGCTTTCTTT	CASSPGVGVTEAFF
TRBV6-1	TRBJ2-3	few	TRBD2	TGTGCCAGCAGTGAAGAGCGGGGGGGCACAGATACGCAGTATTTT	CASSEERGGTDTQYF
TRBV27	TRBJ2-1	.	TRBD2	TGTGCCAGCAGTTTAATTTGGGGGGGCTCCTACAATGAGCAGTTCTTC	CASSLIWGGSYNEQFF
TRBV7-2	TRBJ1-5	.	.	TGTGCCAGCAGCTTGACAGACGGCCTAGGACAGCCCCAGCATTTT	CASSLTDGLGQPQHF
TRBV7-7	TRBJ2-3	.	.	TGTGCTAGCAGCTCGGGCCTGGCAATCGGGGGAGTCGCAGATACGCAGTATTTT	CASSSGLAIGGVADTQYF
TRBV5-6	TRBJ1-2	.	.	TGTGCCAGCAGCTTGGTTCTTTCGGCGGACTATGGCTACACCTTC	CASSLVLSADYGYTF
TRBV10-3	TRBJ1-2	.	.	TGTGCCATCAGTGAGTCGGGTCAGGGCTTGACAGACTATGGCTACACCTTC	CAISESGQGLTDYGYTF
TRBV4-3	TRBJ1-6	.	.	TGCGCCAGCAGCCAACGGACAGTTAATTCACCCCTCCACTTT	CASSQRTVNSPLHF
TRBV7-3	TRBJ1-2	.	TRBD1	TGTGCCAGCAGCCCTTACAGGGGCGACGGCTACACCTTC	CASSPYRGDGYTF
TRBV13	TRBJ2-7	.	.	TGTGCCAGCAGCCCCCCGACAGTCTACGAGCAGTACTTC	CASSPPTVYEQYF
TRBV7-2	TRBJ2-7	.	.	TGTGCCAGCAGCTTACAGGGTGAAGCCTACGAGCAGTACTTC	CASSLQGEAYEQYF
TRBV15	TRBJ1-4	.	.	TGTGCCACCAGCAGAGATGCGCTTAATGAAAAACTGTTTTTT	CATSRDALNEKLFF
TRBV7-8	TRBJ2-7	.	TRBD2	TGTGCCAGCAGCTTACCGGCGAATGGGACTAGCGGGAGCTCCTACGAGCAGTACTTC	CASSLPANGTSGSSYEQYF
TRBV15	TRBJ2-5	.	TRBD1	TGTGCCACCAGCAGAGATAGCCCAGCCGGGACAGGGGGGAAAGAGACCCAGTACTTC	CATSRDSPAGTGGKETQYF
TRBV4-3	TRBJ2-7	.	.	TGCGCCAGCAGCCATGGGGACGGCAGACCCTACGAGCAGTACTTC	CASSHGDGRPYEQYF
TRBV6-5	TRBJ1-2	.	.	TGTGCCAGCAGTTTTCGGACAGCGTTTAACTATGGCTACACCTTC	CASSFRTAFNYGYTF
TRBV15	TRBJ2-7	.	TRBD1	TGTGCCACCAGCACTTCCCCGGGACAGCGAACCTACGAGCAGTACTTC	CATSTSPGQRTYEQYF
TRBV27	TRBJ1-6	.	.	TGTGCCAGCAGTTTGGGAGGGATCAATAATTCACCCCTCCACTTT	CASSLGGINNSPLHF
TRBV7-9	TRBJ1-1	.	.	TGTGTCTGTAACACTGAAGCTTTCTTT	CVCNTEAFF